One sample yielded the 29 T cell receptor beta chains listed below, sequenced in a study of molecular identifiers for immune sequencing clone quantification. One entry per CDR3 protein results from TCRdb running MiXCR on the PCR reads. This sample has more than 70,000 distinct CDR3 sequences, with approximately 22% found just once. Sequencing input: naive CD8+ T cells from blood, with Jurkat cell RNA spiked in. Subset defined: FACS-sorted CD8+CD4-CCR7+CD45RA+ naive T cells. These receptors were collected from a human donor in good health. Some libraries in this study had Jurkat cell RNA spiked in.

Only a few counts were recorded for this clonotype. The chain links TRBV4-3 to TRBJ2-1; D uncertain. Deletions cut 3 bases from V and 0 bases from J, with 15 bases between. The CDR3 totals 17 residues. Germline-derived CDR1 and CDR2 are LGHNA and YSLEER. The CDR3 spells CASSQSQHSNSYNEQFF. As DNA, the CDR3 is TGCGCCAGCAGCCAGTCCCAGCATTCAAACTCCTACAATGAGCAGTTCTTC.

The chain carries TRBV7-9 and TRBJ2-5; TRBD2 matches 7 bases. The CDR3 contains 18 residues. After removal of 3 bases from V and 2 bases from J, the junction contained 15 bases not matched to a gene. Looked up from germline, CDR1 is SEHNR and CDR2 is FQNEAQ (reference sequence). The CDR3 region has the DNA TGTGCCAGCAGCTTCCCCGTCAGTGGAGAAGCGGGGCAAGAGACCCAGTACTTC. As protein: CASSFPVSGEAGQETQYF.

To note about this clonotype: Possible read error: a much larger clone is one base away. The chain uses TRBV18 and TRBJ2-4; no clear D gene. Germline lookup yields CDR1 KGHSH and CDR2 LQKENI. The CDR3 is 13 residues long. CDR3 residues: CASSPSPGDIPYF. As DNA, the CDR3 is TGTGCCAGCTCACCAAGCCCCGGTGACATTCCGTACTTC.

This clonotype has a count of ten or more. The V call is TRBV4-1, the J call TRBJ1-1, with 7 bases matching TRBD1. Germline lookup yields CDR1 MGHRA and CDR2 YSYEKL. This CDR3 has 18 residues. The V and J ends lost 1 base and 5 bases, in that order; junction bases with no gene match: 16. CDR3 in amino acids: CASSQGNRGIRKDTEAFF. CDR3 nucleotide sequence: TGCGCCAGCAGCCAAGGGAACAGGGGAATCAGGAAGGATACTGAAGCTTTCTTT.

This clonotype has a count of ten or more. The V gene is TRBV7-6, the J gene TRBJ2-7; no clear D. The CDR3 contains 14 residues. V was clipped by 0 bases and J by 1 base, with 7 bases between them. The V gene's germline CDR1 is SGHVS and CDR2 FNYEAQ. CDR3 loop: CASSLAETSYEQYF. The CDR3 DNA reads TGTGCCAGCAGCTTAGCGGAGACATCCTACGAGCAGTACTTC.

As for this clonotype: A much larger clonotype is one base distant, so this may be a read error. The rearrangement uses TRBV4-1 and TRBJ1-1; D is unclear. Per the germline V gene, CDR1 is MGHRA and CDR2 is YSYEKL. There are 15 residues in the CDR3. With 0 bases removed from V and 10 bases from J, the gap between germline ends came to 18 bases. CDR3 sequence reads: CASSQDQAWDPGAFF. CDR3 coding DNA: TGCGCCAGCAGCCAAGATCAGGCCTGGGATCCTGGAGCTTTCTTT.

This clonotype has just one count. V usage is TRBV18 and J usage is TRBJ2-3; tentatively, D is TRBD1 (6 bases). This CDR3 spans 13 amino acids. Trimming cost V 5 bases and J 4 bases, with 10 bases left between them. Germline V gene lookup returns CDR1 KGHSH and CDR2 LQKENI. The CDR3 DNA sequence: TGTGCCAGCTCAACGACAGGACCAGATACGCAGTATTTT. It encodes CASSTTGPDTQYF.

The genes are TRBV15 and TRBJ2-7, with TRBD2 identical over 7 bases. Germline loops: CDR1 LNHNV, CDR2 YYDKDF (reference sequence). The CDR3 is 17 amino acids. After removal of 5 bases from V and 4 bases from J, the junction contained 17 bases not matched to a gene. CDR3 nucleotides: TGTGCCACCAGCCCCGAGAGAATTACGGCGGGAGCTTACGAGCAGTACTTC. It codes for CATSPERITAGAYEQYF.

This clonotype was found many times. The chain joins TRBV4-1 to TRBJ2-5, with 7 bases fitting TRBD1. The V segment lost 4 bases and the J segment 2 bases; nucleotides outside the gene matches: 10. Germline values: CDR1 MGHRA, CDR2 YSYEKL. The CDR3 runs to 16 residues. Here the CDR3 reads CASSRPPGTAQETQYF. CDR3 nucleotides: TGCGCCAGCAGCCGACCCCCCGGGACAGCTCAAGAGACCCAGTACTTC.

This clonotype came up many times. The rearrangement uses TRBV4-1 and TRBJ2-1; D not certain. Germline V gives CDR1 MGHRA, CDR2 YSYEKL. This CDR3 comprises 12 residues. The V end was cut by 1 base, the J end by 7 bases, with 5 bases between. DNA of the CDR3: TGCGCCAGCAGCCAAGGCAGGAATGAGCAGTTCTTC. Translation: CASSQGRNEQFF.

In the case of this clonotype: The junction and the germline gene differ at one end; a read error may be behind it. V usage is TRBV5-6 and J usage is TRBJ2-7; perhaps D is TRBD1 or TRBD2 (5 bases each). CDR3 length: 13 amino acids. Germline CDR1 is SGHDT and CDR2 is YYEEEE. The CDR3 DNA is TGTGTCAGCAGCTTGGGACCTACCTACGAGCAGTACTTC. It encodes CVSSLGPTYEQYF.

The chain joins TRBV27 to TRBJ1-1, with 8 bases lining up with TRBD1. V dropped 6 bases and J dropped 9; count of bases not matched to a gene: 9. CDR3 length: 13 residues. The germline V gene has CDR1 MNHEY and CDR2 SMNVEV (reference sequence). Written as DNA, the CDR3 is TGTGCCAGCAGACCAGGGGGCGCGCCCCAAGCTTTCTTT. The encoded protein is CASRPGGAPQAFF.

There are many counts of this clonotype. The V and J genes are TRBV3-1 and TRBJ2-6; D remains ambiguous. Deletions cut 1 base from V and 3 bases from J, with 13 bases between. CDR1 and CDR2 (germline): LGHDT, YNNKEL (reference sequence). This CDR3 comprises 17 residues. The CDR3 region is CASSQAPPWGGANVLTF. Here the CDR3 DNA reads TGTGCCAGCAGCCAAGCCCCCCCCTGGGGTGGGGCCAACGTCCTGACTTTC.

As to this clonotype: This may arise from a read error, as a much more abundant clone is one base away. CDR3 loop: CATSPGEDSRTDTQYF. CDR3 bases: TGTGCCACCAGCCCGGGAGAGGACAGCCGTACAGATACGCAGTATTTT. V is TRBV15 and J is TRBJ2-3; the D call may be TRBD1 or TRBD2 (6 bases each). V shed 5 bases and J shed 3 bases, with 18 bases lying between them. The V gene's germline CDR1 is LNHNV and CDR2 YYDKDF (reference sequence). CDR3 length: 16 amino acids.

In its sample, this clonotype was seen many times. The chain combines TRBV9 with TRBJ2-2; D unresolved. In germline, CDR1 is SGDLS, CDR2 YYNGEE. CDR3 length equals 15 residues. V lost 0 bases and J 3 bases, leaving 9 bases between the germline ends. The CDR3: CASSVARQYTGELFF. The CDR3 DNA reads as TGTGCCAGCAGCGTAGCTCGGCAGTACACCGGGGAGCTGTTTTTT.

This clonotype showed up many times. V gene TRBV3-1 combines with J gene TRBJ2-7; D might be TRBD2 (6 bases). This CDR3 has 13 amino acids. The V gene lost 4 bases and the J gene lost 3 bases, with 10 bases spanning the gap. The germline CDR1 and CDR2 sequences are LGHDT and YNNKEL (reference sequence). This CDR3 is CASSPGLIYEQYF. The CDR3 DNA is TGTGCCAGCAGCCCGGGACTCATCTACGAGCAGTACTTC.

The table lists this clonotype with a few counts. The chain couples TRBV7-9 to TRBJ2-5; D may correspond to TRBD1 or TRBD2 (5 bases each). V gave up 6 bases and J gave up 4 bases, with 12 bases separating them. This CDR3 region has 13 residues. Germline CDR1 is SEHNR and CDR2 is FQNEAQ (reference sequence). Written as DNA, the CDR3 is TGTGCCAGCAGTGCATCAGGGAGAGAGACCCAGTACTTC. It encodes CASSASGRETQYF.

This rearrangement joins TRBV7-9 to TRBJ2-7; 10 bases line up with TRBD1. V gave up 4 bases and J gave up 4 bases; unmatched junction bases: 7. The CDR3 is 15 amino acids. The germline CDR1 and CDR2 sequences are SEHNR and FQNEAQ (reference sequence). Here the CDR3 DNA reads TGTGCCAGCAGCTCTACTGGGACAGGGGAATACGAGCAGTACTTC. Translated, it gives CASSSTGTGEYEQYF.

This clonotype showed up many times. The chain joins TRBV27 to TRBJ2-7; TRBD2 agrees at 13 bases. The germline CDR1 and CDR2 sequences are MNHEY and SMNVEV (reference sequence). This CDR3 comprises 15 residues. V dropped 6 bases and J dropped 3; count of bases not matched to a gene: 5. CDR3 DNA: TGTGCCAGCAGGCGGACTAGCGGGAGTGTCTACGAGCAGTACTTC. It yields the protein CASRRTSGSVYEQYF.

CDR3 loop: CASSFSISTDTQYF. The CDR3, as DNA: TGTGCCAGCAGTTTCTCCATAAGCACAGATACGCAGTATTTT. This chain joins TRBV28 and TRBJ2-3, with no clear D. Germline V lookup: CDR1 MDHEN, CDR2 SYDVKM. This CDR3 has 14 residues. The V end was cut by 3 bases, the J end by 0 bases, with 7 bases between.

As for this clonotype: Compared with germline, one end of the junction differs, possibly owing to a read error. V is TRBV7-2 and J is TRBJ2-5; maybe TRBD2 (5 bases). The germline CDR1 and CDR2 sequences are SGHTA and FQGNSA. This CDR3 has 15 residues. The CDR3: CACSSSAGNQETQYF. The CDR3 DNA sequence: TGTGCCTGCAGCTCCTCTGCCGGGAACCAAGAGACCCAGTACTTC.

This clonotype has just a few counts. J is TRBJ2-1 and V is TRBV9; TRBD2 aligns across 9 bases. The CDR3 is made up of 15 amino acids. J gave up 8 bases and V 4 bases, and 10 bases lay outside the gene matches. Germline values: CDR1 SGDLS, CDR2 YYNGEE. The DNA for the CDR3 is TGTGCCAGCAGCCCTCAGCGGGGGGCCGTTGATGAGCAGTTCTTC. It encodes CASSPQRGAVDEQFF.

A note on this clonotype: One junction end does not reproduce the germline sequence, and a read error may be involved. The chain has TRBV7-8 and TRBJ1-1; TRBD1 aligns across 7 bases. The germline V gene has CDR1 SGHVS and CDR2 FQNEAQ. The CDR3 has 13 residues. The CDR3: CAGSSDRPTEAFF. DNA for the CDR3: TGTGCCGGCAGCTCGGACAGGCCCACTGAAGCTTTCTTT.

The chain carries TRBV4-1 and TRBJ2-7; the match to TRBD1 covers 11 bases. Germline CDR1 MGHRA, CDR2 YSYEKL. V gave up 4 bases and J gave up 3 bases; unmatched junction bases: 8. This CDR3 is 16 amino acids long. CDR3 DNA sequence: TGCGCCAGCAGCCCCAAAGACGGGACAGGGGGCTACGAGCAGTACTTC. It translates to CASSPKDGTGGYEQYF.

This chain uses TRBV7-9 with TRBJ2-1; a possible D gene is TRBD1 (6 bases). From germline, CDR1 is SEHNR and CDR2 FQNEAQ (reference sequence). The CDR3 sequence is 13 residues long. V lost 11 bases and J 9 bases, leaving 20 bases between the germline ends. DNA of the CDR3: TGTGCCGATCACCTTCCAGGGGCCCCTGAGCAGTTCTTC. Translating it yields CADHLPGAPEQFF.

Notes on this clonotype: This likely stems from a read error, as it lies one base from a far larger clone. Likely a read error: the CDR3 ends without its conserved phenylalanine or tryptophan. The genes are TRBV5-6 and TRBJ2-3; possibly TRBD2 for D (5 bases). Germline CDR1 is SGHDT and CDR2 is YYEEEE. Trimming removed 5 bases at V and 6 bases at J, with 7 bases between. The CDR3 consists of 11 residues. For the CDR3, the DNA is TGTGCCAGCAGTTTAGCGGATACGCAGTATTCT. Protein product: CASSLADTQYS.

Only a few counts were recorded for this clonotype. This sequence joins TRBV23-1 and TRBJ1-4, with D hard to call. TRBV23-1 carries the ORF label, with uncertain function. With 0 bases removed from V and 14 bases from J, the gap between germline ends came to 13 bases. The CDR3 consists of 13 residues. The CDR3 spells CASSQSVQTDLFF. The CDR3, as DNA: TGCGCCAGCAGTCAATCAGTACAGACCGATCTGTTTTTT.

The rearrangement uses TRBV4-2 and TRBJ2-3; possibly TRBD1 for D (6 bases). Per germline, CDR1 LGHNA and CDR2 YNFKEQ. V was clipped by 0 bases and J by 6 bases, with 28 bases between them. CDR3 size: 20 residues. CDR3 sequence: CASSQDLWGTQSGRPDTQYF. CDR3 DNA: TGTGCCAGCAGCCAAGATCTTTGGGGGACACAAAGTGGAAGGCCCGATACGCAGTATTTT.

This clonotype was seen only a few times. The CDR3 region has the DNA TGTGCCAGCAGGCCACCTCTAGCGGACTACACAGATACGCAGTATTTT. Translation: CASRPPLADYTDTQYF. The chain recombines TRBV6-5 with TRBJ2-3, with 7 bases that match TRBD2. The V gene end was trimmed by 6 bases and the J gene end by 2 bases; junction bases not matched to a gene: 11. This CDR3 spans 16 amino acids. Germline-derived CDR1 and CDR2 are MNHEY and SVGAGI.